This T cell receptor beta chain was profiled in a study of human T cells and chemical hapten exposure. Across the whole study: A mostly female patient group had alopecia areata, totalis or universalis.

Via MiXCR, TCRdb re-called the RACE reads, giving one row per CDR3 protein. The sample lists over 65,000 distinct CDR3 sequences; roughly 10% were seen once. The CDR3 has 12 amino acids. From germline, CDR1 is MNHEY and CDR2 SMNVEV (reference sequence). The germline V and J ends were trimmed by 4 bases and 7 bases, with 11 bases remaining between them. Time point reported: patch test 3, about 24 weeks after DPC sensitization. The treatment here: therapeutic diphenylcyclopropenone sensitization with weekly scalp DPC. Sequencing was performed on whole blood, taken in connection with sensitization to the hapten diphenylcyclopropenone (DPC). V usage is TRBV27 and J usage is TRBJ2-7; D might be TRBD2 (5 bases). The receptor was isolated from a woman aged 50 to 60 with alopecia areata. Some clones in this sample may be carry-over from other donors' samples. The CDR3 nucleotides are TGTGCCAGCAGTTCGGGGAGTCGGGAGCAGTACTTC. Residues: CASSSGSREQYF.